This is a list of T cell receptor beta chains from one sample in a study of shared clonotypes between healthy human individuals. Clones were sequenced by immunoSEQ multiplex PCR, and TCRdb holds only the in-frame ones, with some missing. Found here are 2,500,000 or so clones, less than 95% of them singletons; the top ten hold around 0.35%. What was sequenced was naive CD4+ T cells from PBMCs. These receptors all come from a man between 18 and 35 years old in good health. Some clones in this sample may be carry-over from other donors' samples. Both conserved end residues are part of each CDR3. The D gene is left open where the match is weak. Where a row states a size, it is once, few, many or the class of an expanded clone; other rows omit it.

J gene | clone size | V gene | D gene | CDR3 length | CDR3 DNA | CDR3 protein
TRBJ2-7 | NA | TRBV5-1 | NA | 15 | TGCGCCAGCAGCTTGGGGCGGGGAAGGCTCTACGAGCAGTACTTC | CASSLGRGRLYEQYF
TRBJ1-1 | NA | TRBV27 | NA | 14 | TGTGCCAGCAGTTTAGCGACAAAGGGCACTGAAGCTTTCTTT | CASSLATKGTEAFF
TRBJ1-2 | NA | TRBV11-2 | NA | 12 | TGTGCCAGCAGCTTGCTCCTACCGGGCTACACCTTC | CASSLLLPGYTF
TRBJ1-4 | NA | TRBV28 | NA | 14 | TGTGCCAGCAGTCCCCTCCCCGTTAATGAAAAACTGTTTTTT | CASSPLPVNEKLFF
TRBJ2-7 | once | TRBV28 | TRBD2 | 16 | TGTGCCAGCCGACTAGCGGGAGTCGAGTGGTCCTACGAGCAGTACTTC | CASRLAGVEWSYEQYF
TRBJ2-3 | NA | TRBV30 | TRBD2 | 15 | TGTGCCTGGAGGGGCGGAGCGGGAGGAGGAGATACGCAGTATTTT | CAWRGGAGGGDTQYF
TRBJ2-1 | NA | TRBV7-3 | TRBD2 | 15 | TGTGCCAGCAGCCCGGGTGGCGGGAGGCCCAATGAGCAGTTCTTC | CASSPGGGRPNEQFF
TRBJ1-3 | NA | TRBV5-4 | NA | 13 | TGTGCCAGCAGCTTAGTCTCTGGAAACACCATATATTTT | CASSLVSGNTIYF
TRBJ1-2 | few | TRBV7-3 | NA | 15 | TGTGCCAGCAGCTTATCGACCTACCCGAGGGATGGCTACACCTTC | CASSLSTYPRDGYTF
TRBJ1-1 | NA | TRBV18 | TRBD1 | 14 | TGTGCCAGCTCACCACCGCCAGGGGGCACTGAAGCTTTCTTT | CASSPPPGGTEAFF
TRBJ2-1 | NA | TRBV29-1 | NA | 14 | TGCAGCGTTAGTAGTATCGATTCCTACAATGAGCAGTTCTTC | CSVSSIDSYNEQFF
TRBJ1-4 | NA | TRBV7-9 | NA | 14 | TGTGCCAGCAGCTTAGTAGGGGGTAATGAAAAACTGTTTTTT | CASSLVGGNEKLFF
TRBJ1-5 | NA | TRBV5-1 | NA | 14 | TGCGCCAGCAGCTTGGTTCAGGGAGGGCAGCCCCAGCATTTT | CASSLVQGGQPQHF
TRBJ1-4 | once | TRBV5-1 | TRBD1 | 18 | TGCGCCAGCAGCTTGGCGGGGGGACAGGGTCGAGGTCGCGAAAAACTGTTTTTT | CASSLAGGQGRGREKLFF
TRBJ2-3 | NA | TRBV7-9 | TRBD1 | 17 | TGTGCCAGCAGCTTGCCACCGGGACAGGGAAGCACAGATACGCAGTATTTT | CASSLPPGQGSTDTQYF
TRBJ1-4 | once | TRBV7-9 | NA | 15 | TGTGCCAGCAGCTTAGCTGGGCCCACTAATGAAAAACTGTTTTTT | CASSLAGPTNEKLFF
TRBJ1-1 | NA | TRBV4-2 | TRBD1 | 16 | TGTGCCAGCAGCCCTCGGTTACGACAGGGGAACACTGAAGCTTTCTTT | CASSPRLRQGNTEAFF
TRBJ1-1 | once | TRBV6-5 | TRBD1 | 15 | TGTGCCAGCAGTTACGGCGGACAGGGTGCCACTGAAGCTTTCTTT | CASSYGGQGATEAFF
TRBJ2-7 | NA | TRBV6-5 | TRBD2 | 15 | TGTGCCAGCAGTTACTCTGGGGGGGGTTCCTACGAGCAGTACTTC | CASSYSGGGSYEQYF
TRBJ1-3 | NA | TRBV19 | TRBD1 | 16 | TGTGCCAGTAGTCCTTCCACCGGGACAGATAGAAACACCATATATTTT | CASSPSTGTDRNTIYF
TRBJ2-5 | NA | TRBV2 | TRBD2 | 15 | TGTGCCAGCACACGGACTAGCGGGAAGGTGGAGACCCAGTACTTC | CASTRTSGKVETQYF
TRBJ2-7 | once | TRBV7-2 | NA | 13 | TGTGCCAGCAGCCGGGATGGGGGCTACGAGCAGTACTTC | CASSRDGGYEQYF
TRBJ2-3 | NA | TRBV5-4 | NA | 15 | TGTGCCAGCAGTTCTCCAGGTGGGCTCCCAGATACGCAGTATTTT | CASSSPGGLPDTQYF
TRBJ2-7 | few | TRBV28 | TRBD1 | 15 | TGTGCCAGCAGTTTACCTGGACAGGGGGCCTCCGAGCAGTACTTC | CASSLPGQGASEQYF
TRBJ1-1 | NA | TRBV27 | NA | 16 | TGTGCCAGCAGTCCAGACCCCGGGGGAGTGAACACTGAAGCTTTCTTT | CASSPDPGGVNTEAFF
TRBJ1-5 | once | TRBV19 | NA | 12 | TGTGCCTCTTCGGACGGCAATCAGCCCCAGCATTTT | CASSDGNQPQHF
TRBJ2-1 | NA | TRBV6-5 | TRBD2 | 14 | TGTGCCAGCAAAAGGGGACTAGCGTGGAATGAGCAGTTCTTC | CASKRGLAWNEQFF
TRBJ2-2 | NA | TRBV25-1 | TRBD1 | 17 | TGTGCCAGCAGTGAATCTCTTCCCGGGACAGGGACCGGGGAGCTGTTTTTT | CASSESLPGTGTGELFF
TRBJ1-2 | NA | TRBV29-1 | NA | 15 | TGCAGCGTTGAAGATGGGGCAGGAGCTAACTATGGCTACACCTTC | CSVEDGAGANYGYTF
TRBJ2-2 | NA | TRBV11-3 | NA | 16 | TGTGCCAGCAGCTCCTCCCGGGACCATCAGGGCGGGGAGCTGTTTTTT | CASSSSRDHQGGELFF
TRBJ1-1 | once | TRBV30 | NA | 15 | TGTGCCTGGAGTACGGGGTCCACAGATAACACTGAAGCTTTCTTT | CAWSTGSTDNTEAFF
TRBJ1-5 | NA | TRBV9 | NA | 18 | TGTGCCAGCAGCGTAGGGGTCACAGGGATCAGAAGCAATCAGCCCCAGCATTTT | CASSVGVTGIRSNQPQHF
TRBJ1-1 | NA | TRBV6-6 | NA | 15 | TGTGCCAGCAGTTACGGTGTCCGGGGGGACACTGAAGCTTTCTTT | CASSYGVRGDTEAFF
TRBJ1-1 | NA | TRBV29-1 | NA | 11 | TGCAGCGTTGAAGACGCCGGAGGGGCTTTCTTT | CSVEDAGGAFF
TRBJ1-2 | NA | TRBV9 | TRBD1 | 16 | TGTGCCAGCAGCGTCGGAGGGACAGGGGCCGTAGGGGGCTACACCTTC | CASSVGGTGAVGGYTF
TRBJ2-7 | NA | TRBV7-9 | TRBD1 | 14 | TGTGCCAGCAGCTTAGTCTACAGGGGCTACGAGCAGTACTTC | CASSLVYRGYEQYF
TRBJ2-5 | NA | TRBV6-6 | NA | 14 | TGTGCCAGCAGGGACCATCAGTTACAAGAGACCCAGTACTTC | CASRDHQLQETQYF
TRBJ2-4 | NA | TRBV29-1 | NA | 13 | TGCAGCGTTGAAGGGCACCTAAAAAACATTCAGTACTTC | CSVEGHLKNIQYF
TRBJ2-3 | NA | TRBV4-2 | NA | 14 | TGTGCCAGCAGCCCCGGACGGCTGCGGGATACGCAGTATTTT | CASSPGRLRDTQYF
TRBJ1-5 | NA | TRBV2 | TRBD1 | 13 | TGTGCCAGCAATGACAGGGTAAATCAGCCCCAGCATTTT | CASNDRVNQPQHF
TRBJ2-7 | NA | TRBV28 | NA | 14 | TGTGCCAGCAGCATCGGCGGTTCGGACTACGAGCAGTACTTC | CASSIGGSDYEQYF
TRBJ1-4 | few | TRBV28 | NA | 12 | TGTGCCAGCACACAGGTTAATGAAAAACTGTTTTTT | CASTQVNEKLFF
TRBJ2-7 | NA | TRBV30 | TRBD2 | 14 | TGTGCCGGCATGGGACTATACCCGTCCTACGAGCAGTACTTC | CAGMGLYPSYEQYF
TRBJ2-7 | once | TRBV5-5 | TRBD2 | 19 | TGTGCCAGCAGCTTCCGGATGATAGCGGGAGGGTTGGGATCCTACGAGCAGTACTTC | CASSFRMIAGGLGSYEQYF
TRBJ2-2 | NA | TRBV5-1 | NA | 17 | TGCGCCAGCAGCTCGGGAGTTGGGGGCCCGAACACCGGGGAGCTGTTTTTT | CASSSGVGGPNTGELFF
TRBJ2-1 | NA | TRBV28 | TRBD2 | 14 | TGTGCCAGCAGTTTAGCGGGAGGGGCATCCGAGCAGTTCTTC | CASSLAGGASEQFF
TRBJ1-1 | NA | TRBV7-2 | NA | 13 | TGTGCCAGCAGCGCGGATGGAGGCACTGAAGCTTTCTTT | CASSADGGTEAFF
TRBJ1-3 | NA | TRBV19 | TRBD1 | 16 | TGTGCCAGTACCCTAGACCGGCAGGGGGCGAGAAACACCATATATTTT | CASTLDRQGARNTIYF
TRBJ2-5 | NA | TRBV30 | NA | 14 | TGTGCCTGGAGTTCAGGCAGTATTAAAGAGACCCAGTACTTC | CAWSSGSIKETQYF